A selection of T cell receptor beta chains follows, all from one sample in a study of shared clonotypes between healthy human individuals. TCRdb keeps only in-frame clones here, not all; method: immunoSEQ multiplex PCR. This sample has 400,000 to 600,000 clones, with 79% found just once. The sequencing sample was made of PBMCs. These receptors all come from a middle-aged woman in good health. Some clones in this sample may be carry-over from other donors' samples. Each CDR3 is given with its conserved first and last residue. Fields, in order: clone size, J gene, V gene, CDR3 length, CDR3 protein. Clone size is not always given. Where it is, it says once, few, many or a class for expanded clones.

clone size: NA
J gene: TRBJ2-1
V gene: TRBV28
CDR3 length: 14
CDR3 protein: CASTDGTSGRSPFF

clone size: NA
J gene: TRBJ2-4
V gene: TRBV27
CDR3 length: 15
CDR3 protein: CASSSETKAKNIQYF

clone size: NA
J gene: TRBJ1-3
V gene: TRBV2
CDR3 length: 16
CDR3 protein: CASSPRQGGSGNTIYF

clone size: NA
J gene: TRBJ2-7
V gene: TRBV4-2
CDR3 length: 15
CDR3 protein: CASSQGAGDPYEQYF

clone size: NA
J gene: TRBJ2-1
V gene: TRBV10-3
CDR3 length: 16
CDR3 protein: CAITGGTSGRSDEQFF

clone size: NA
J gene: TRBJ2-7
V gene: TRBV2
CDR3 length: 12
CDR3 protein: CAIPGPGYEQYF

clone size: once
J gene: TRBJ2-7
V gene: TRBV7-8
CDR3 length: 15
CDR3 protein: CASSLAQGSTYEQYF

clone size: NA
J gene: TRBJ2-7
V gene: TRBV11-1
CDR3 length: 13
CDR3 protein: CASKIERDYEQYF

clone size: NA
J gene: TRBJ2-2
V gene: TRBV5-5
CDR3 length: 17
CDR3 protein: CASSLWYRTSNTGELFF

clone size: NA
J gene: TRBJ1-1
V gene: TRBV5-1
CDR3 length: 15
CDR3 protein: CASSFAGGADTEAFF

clone size: few
J gene: TRBJ2-7
V gene: TRBV6-5
CDR3 length: 14
CDR3 protein: CASMGLRSRFEQYF

clone size: NA
J gene: TRBJ2-3
V gene: TRBV7-9
CDR3 length: 14
CDR3 protein: CASSLGTSGTWQYF

clone size: few
J gene: TRBJ2-1
V gene: TRBV5-8
CDR3 length: 16
CDR3 protein: CASSLFGRGLYNEQFF

clone size: NA
J gene: TRBJ1-1
V gene: TRBV27
CDR3 length: 15
CDR3 protein: CASSADRGPRTEAFF

clone size: NA
J gene: TRBJ2-5
V gene: TRBV5-1
CDR3 length: 11
CDR3 protein: CASATRETQYF

clone size: NA
J gene: TRBJ2-7
V gene: TRBV14
CDR3 length: 14
CDR3 protein: CASSQRQGGGEQYF